The T cell receptor beta chain under discussion was sequenced for a study of shared clonotypes between healthy human individuals. Study as a whole: Each donor contributed plates that comprised three CD4 naive, three CD4 memory, two CD8 naive and one CD8 memory.

This CDR3 is 16 amino acids long. With V trimmed by 0 bases and J by 4 bases, 4 bases remained unmatched. Germline-derived CDR1 and CDR2 are SGHNT and YYREEE (reference sequence). Study outcomes and limitations: Donor scarcity curtailed the genetic and exposure-history diversity represented herein.

In the case of this clone: The antigen remains undetermined.

Only in-frame clones appear in the TCRdb table, and some are missing; sequencing was by immunoSEQ multiplex PCR. The sample contains some 380,000 clones, 96% of which appear only once. Sample: memory CD8+ T cells sorted from blood. The subset: CD45RO+ cells pooled with CCR7-negative TemRA cells. The chain combines TRBV5-4 with TRBJ2-1; TRBD2 matches 10 bases. The TCR originated in a man younger than 40 in good health. CDR3 amino acids: CASSLAGLAAYNEQFF. CDR3 sequence (DNA): TGTGCCAGCAGCTTGGCAGGACTAGCGGCATACAATGAGCAGTTCTTC.